The clone carrying this T cell receptor (beta chain) was recorded once. Its antigen is undetermined. This entry belongs to a study of vaccination effects on CD4 cells after COVID-19. Study-level findings and limits: Just 1 of 255 vaccine-induced clones in healthy recipients was cross-reactive.

Germline CDR1 LGHDT, CDR2 YNNKEL (reference sequence). V was trimmed by 6 bases and J by 5 bases, leaving 16 bases between them. The CDR3 has 14 residues. ViraFEST used viral peptide pools to expand antigen-specific CD4+ T cells before sequencing. Following culture for nine to ten days, CD4+ T cells were isolated. Vaccine recipients had no previous SARS-CoV-2 infection; their nucleocapsid antibodies were negative. The repertoire was sequenced with immunoSEQ multiplex PCR; TCRdb's copy has only in-frame clones and lacks some. This table holds tens of thousands of clones, approximately 80% found once. The chain recombines TRBV3-1 (or the pseudogene TRBV3-2) with TRBJ2-5; D tentatively reads TRBD1 or TRBD2 (5 bases each). The TCR comes from a human donor who received a COVID-19 vaccine. The sequenced sample was CD4+ T cells from PBMCs cultured with SARS-CoV-2 spike peptides, obtained before COVID-19 vaccination. CDR3 sequence: CASRRQGVRETQYF. CDR3 nucleotide sequence: TGTGCCAGCAGACGTCAGGGAGTCAGGGAGACCCAGTACTTC.